These 30 T cell receptor beta chains came from one sample sequenced in a study of blood T cell repertoires in COVID-19. Repertoires were generated with immunoSEQ multiplex PCR, while TCRdb's copy carries only in-frame clones and drops some. The profile shows 65,000 to 80,000 clones, around nine tenths of them singletons. Sequencing was done on a sample of peripheral blood. These receptors all come from a middle-aged man with active COVID-19.

The rearrangement links TRBV3-1 (or the pseudogene TRBV3-2) to TRBJ1-3; 7 bases align to TRBD1. V gave up 3 bases and J gave up 1 base; unmatched junction bases: 9. Looked up from germline, CDR1 is LGHDT and CDR2 is YNNKEL (reference sequence). The CDR3 covers 17 residues. DNA for the CDR3: TGTGCCAGCAGCCACCTAGGACAGGTTTGGTCTGGAAACACCATATATTTT. Residues: CASSHLGQVWSGNTIYF.

The V gene is TRBV28, the J gene TRBJ1-2; TRBD1 matches at 7 bases. CDR3 length: 15 amino acids. CDR1 is MDHEN and CDR2 is SYDVKM in the germline V gene. Trimming cost V 6 bases and J 4 bases; bases outside gene matches: 11. The CDR3 is CASRLMYGQVYGYTF. As DNA, the CDR3 is TGTGCCAGCAGGCTGATGTATGGACAGGTCTATGGCTACACCTTC.

The gene calls are TRBV24-1 and TRBJ2-2; D unclear. The CDR3 contains 15 residues. V was pared by 4 bases and J by 3 bases, with 11 bases between. Looked up from germline, CDR1 is KGHDR and CDR2 is SFDVKD. The CDR3 DNA reads TGTGCCACCAGTGAGACCGGGTCTTACACCGGGGAGCTGTTTTTT. Encoded protein: CATSETGSYTGELFF.

This chain uses TRBV4-1 with TRBJ2-7; TRBD2 matches 8 bases. The CDR3 is made up of 15 amino acids. V was clipped by 4 bases and J by 6 bases; unmatched bases: 11. Germline V gives CDR1 MGHRA, CDR2 YSYEKL. DNA of the CDR3: TGCGCCAGCAGCCTTGGGGGGACTAGGAGCGGCGAGCAGTACTTC. Translating it yields CASSLGGTRSGEQYF.

This clone is termed medium-sized. V is TRBV2 and J is TRBJ2-7; 9 bases are a match to TRBD2. CDR1 and CDR2 from the germline V gene are SNHLY and FYNNEI. After removal of 2 bases from V and 5 bases from J, the junction contained 4 bases not matched to a gene. This CDR3 has 14 residues. The CDR3 coding sequence is TGTGCCAGCAGTGAAAGCGGGAGGACCCACGAGCAGTACTTC. It encodes CASSESGRTHEQYF.

V is TRBV5-4 and J is TRBJ1-1; 7 bases are a match to TRBD1. Germline assignment: CDR1 SGHNT and CDR2 YYREEE (reference sequence). The CDR3 runs to 15 residues. V lost 4 bases, J lost 0 bases, and 6 bases stayed unmatched. The CDR3 here is CASSREQGMNTEAFF. CDR3 nucleotides: TGTGCCAGCAGCCGTGAACAGGGGATGAACACTGAAGCTTTCTTT.

This chain uses TRBV6-5 with TRBJ1-5, with D perhaps TRBD1 (6 bases). V lost 0 bases and J lost 3, with 9 bases in between. Germline CDR1 reads MNHEY; CDR2 reads SVGAGI. The CDR3 is 15 amino acids. CDR3 DNA sequence: TGTGCCAGCAGTTACTCTGGACAGTTCAATCAGCCCCAGCATTTT. Its protein product is CASSYSGQFNQPQHF.

The chain recombines TRBV19 with TRBJ2-1; tentative D call: TRBD2 (6 bases). There are 13 residues in the CDR3. Germline CDR1 reads LNHDA; CDR2 reads SQIVND (reference sequence). Trimming pared 3 bases from V and 7 bases from J, leaving 10 bases between. The CDR3 DNA reads as TGTGCCAGTAGTATGGGACTGGCGAATGAGCAGTTCTTC. Translating gives CASSMGLANEQFF.

The rearrangement links TRBV6-5 to TRBJ1-6; the D is unclear. The V and J ends lost 7 bases and 16 bases respectively, with 14 bases between them. From germline, CDR1 is MNHEY and CDR2 SVGAGI. The CDR3 is 11 amino acids. CDR3 sequence reads: CASKKDGRLHF. The CDR3 DNA follows: TGTGCCAGCAAAAAGGACGGGAGACTCCACTTT.

The chain recombines TRBV7-2 with TRBJ2-1; TRBD1 agrees at 8 bases. The CDR3 contains 16 residues. The germline V gene encodes CDR1 SGHTA and CDR2 FQGNSA. With 5 bases clipped from V and 0 bases from J, the junction kept 6 bases outside the gene matches. The CDR3: CASSANRGSSYNEQFF. DNA of the CDR3: TGTGCCAGCAGCGCAAACAGGGGGAGCTCCTACAATGAGCAGTTCTTC.

The chain recombines TRBV7-3 with TRBJ2-1; D is perhaps TRBD1 (7 bases). This CDR3 comprises 19 residues. From germline, CDR1 is SGHTA and CDR2 FQGTGA. V was pared by 1 base and J by 0 bases, with 19 bases between. The CDR3 here is CASSLKEGATASSYNEQFF. The CDR3 coding sequence is TGTGCCAGCAGCTTAAAGGAGGGGGCCACGGCAAGCTCCTACAATGAGCAGTTCTTC. Full variable domain (rest looked up from reference TRBV7-3 and TRBJ2-1): GAGVSQTPSNKVTEKGKYVELRCDPISGHTALYWYRQSLGQGPEFLIYFQGTGAADDSGLPNDRFFAVRPEGSVSTLKIQRTERGDSAVYLCASSLKEGATASSYNEQFFGPGTRLTVL.

The chain recombines TRBV28 with TRBJ1-2; D is unresolved. The CDR3 is 14 residues long. CDR1 and CDR2 (germline): MDHEN, SYDVKM. The V end was cut by 2 bases, the J end by 4 bases, with 11 bases between. The CDR3 spells CASSLPLTIYGYTF. The DNA for the CDR3 is TGTGCCAGCAGTTTACCACTTACTATCTATGGCTACACCTTC.

The J gene is TRBJ1-2, the V gene TRBV28, with 11 bases fitting TRBD1. CDR1 is MDHEN, CDR2 SYDVKM, per germline. J gave up 4 bases and V 3 bases, and 10 bases lay outside the gene matches. This CDR3 has 17 amino acids. The CDR3 here is CASSLRTGGLKGYGYTF. The CDR3 bases are TGTGCCAGCAGTTTGCGGACAGGGGGCTTAAAGGGCTATGGCTACACCTTC.

This clone was detected only once. V and J are TRBV6-5 and TRBJ1-1, with TRBD1 matching 7 bases. V shed 8 bases, J shed 10 bases, and the junction held 13 bases outside the gene matches. The germline V gene has CDR1 MNHEY and CDR2 SVGAGI. This CDR3 is 13 amino acids long. The CDR3 DNA follows: TGTGCCAGCTACCAAGGGGGCTCGTGGTTAGCTTTCTTT. It encodes CASYQGGSWLAFF.

The J gene is TRBJ2-6, the V gene TRBV7-9; maybe TRBD2 (6 bases). The length of the CDR3 is 14 residues. Deletions cut 10 bases from V and 1 base from J, with 11 bases between. CDR1 and CDR2 from the germline V gene are SEHNR and FQNEAQ (reference sequence). The CDR3 region has the DNA TGTGCCAAAACCGGAGGGTCTGGGGCCAACGTCCTGACTTTC. Its translation: CAKTGGSGANVLTF. The whole variable domain, filled in from reference TRBV7-9 and TRBJ2-6, reads DTGVSQNPRHKITKRGQNVTFRCDPISEHNRLYWYRQTLGQGPEFLTYFQNEAQLEKSRLLSDRFSAERPKGSFSTLEIQRTEQGDSAMYLCAKTGGSGANVLTFGAGSRLTVL.

Of note for this clone: Additional DNA sequences in this sample encode the identical CDR3. The rearrangement links TRBV3-1 (or the pseudogene TRBV3-2) to TRBJ2-7; weak D call: TRBD1 (7 bases). V lost 7 bases, J lost 4 bases, and 14 bases lay in between. The CDR3 covers 13 residues. Germline V CDR1 and CDR2: LGHDT, YNNKEL (reference sequence). In nucleotides, the CDR3 is TGTGCCAGCACCCGACAGGGAGGTTACGAGCAGTACTTC. Its translation is CASTRQGGYEQYF.

The chain recombines TRBV4-1 with TRBJ2-5; TRBD2 matches 13 bases. CDR3 size: 15 residues. The V segment lost 4 bases and the J segment 2 bases; nucleotides outside the gene matches: 1. Germline CDR1 is MGHRA and CDR2 is YSYEKL. The CDR3 nucleotides read TGCGCCAGCAGCCGGGGACTAGCGGGACAAGAGACCCAGTACTTC. Its protein product is CASSRGLAGQETQYF.

In nucleotides, the CDR3 is TGTGCCATCAGGGCACAGGGAAACACCGGGGAGCTGTTTTTT. It codes for CAIRAQGNTGELFF. V gene TRBV10-3 combines with J gene TRBJ2-2; maybe TRBD1 (6 bases). Germline-derived CDR1 and CDR2 are ENHRY and SYGVKD. CDR3 size: 14 residues. V lost 6 bases to trimming and J lost 2 bases, with 10 bases between them.

The J gene is TRBJ1-2, the V gene TRBV7-3; D remains ambiguous. The V gene's germline CDR1 is SGHTA and CDR2 FQGTGA. The V and J ends lost 0 bases and 5 bases respectively, with 7 bases between them. The CDR3 consists of 13 residues. CDR3 nucleotide sequence: TGTGCCAGCAGCTTAACGGGAGGGTATGGCTACACCTTC. Translation gives CASSLTGGYGYTF. The variable domain in full, completed from reference TRBV7-3 and TRBJ1-2, reads GAGVSQTPSNKVTEKGKYVELRCDPISGHTALYWYRQSLGQGPEFLIYFQGTGAADDSGLPNDRFFAVRPEGSVSTLKIQRTERGDSAVYLCASSLTGGYGYTFGSGTRLTVV.

The CDR3 region is CASSQAGEQKNTEAFF. CDR3 DNA: TGTGCCAGCAGCCAAGCGGGAGAACAGAAGAACACTGAAGCTTTCTTT. The rearrangement uses TRBV4-2 and TRBJ1-1; D is uncertain. Germline V gene lookup returns CDR1 LGHNA and CDR2 YNFKEQ. Trimming pared 1 base from V and 1 base from J, leaving 13 bases between. This CDR3 is built from 16 residues.

V usage is TRBV20-1 and J usage is TRBJ2-1, with 10 nucleotides matching TRBD1. The CDR3 runs 15 residues. V lost 6 bases, J lost 0 bases, and 5 bases stayed unmatched. Germline V gives CDR1 DFQATT, CDR2 SNEGSKA (reference sequence). The CDR3 bases are TGCAGTGCGAGTGACAGGGGGCTCTCCTACAATGAGCAGTTCTTC. It is translated as CSASDRGLSYNEQFF.

The J gene is TRBJ1-2, the V gene TRBV29-1, with TRBD1 identical over 7 bases. V lost 5 bases and J lost 2; bases outside the gene matches: 2. In germline, CDR1 is SQVTM, CDR2 ANQGSEA. The CDR3 is made up of 12 amino acids. CDR3 sequence: CSVRTGNYGYTF. The CDR3 DNA follows: TGCAGCGTTCGGACAGGAAACTATGGCTACACCTTC.

The chain couples TRBV5-1 to TRBJ2-3; 7 positions agree with TRBD1. The V gene's germline CDR1 is SGHRS and CDR2 YFSETQ. This CDR3 spans 15 amino acids. Losses at the gene ends were 0 bases for V and 2 bases for J; bases not matched to a gene: 3. The DNA for the CDR3 is TGCGCCAGCAGCTTGGAGGGGGCCCCCACAGATACGCAGTATTTT. This sequence encodes CASSLEGAPTDTQYF.

CDR3 protein: CASSFGMGGGYTF. The DNA of the CDR3 is TGCGCCAGCAGCTTTGGAATGGGGGGTGGCTACACCTTC. The rearrangement links TRBV5-1 to TRBJ1-2; weak D call: TRBD1 (5 bases). The CDR3 has 13 amino acids. V lost 2 bases and J 7 bases, leaving 12 bases between the germline ends. The germline V gene has CDR1 SGHRS and CDR2 YFSETQ. The entire variable domain, with the rest obtained from reference TRBV5-1 and TRBJ1-2, is as follows: KAGVTQTPRYLIKTRGQQVTLSCSPISGHRSVSWYQQTPGQGLQFLFEYFSETQRNKGNFPGRFSGRQFSNSRSEMNVSTLELGDSALYLCASSFGMGGGYTFGSGTRLTVV.

The J gene is TRBJ2-3, the V gene TRBV14; 7 nucleotides line up with TRBD2. Germline trimming cut 8 bases from V and 6 bases from J; bases unmatched to any gene: 11. The CDR3 consists of 14 residues. The V gene's germline CDR1 is SGHDN and CDR2 FVKESK. This CDR3 is CASPREVGGDTQYF. The DNA for the CDR3 is TGTGCCAGCCCCCGGGAGGTCGGGGGGGATACGCAGTATTTT.

V and J are TRBV5-1 and TRBJ1-2; no firm D call. The CDR3 has 14 amino acids. V gave up 5 bases and J gave up 4 bases, with 15 bases separating them. Looked up from germline, CDR1 is SGHRS and CDR2 is YFSETQ. CDR3 region: CASSLGSSLYGYTF. CDR3 bases: TGCGCCAGCAGTCTAGGTAGTAGTCTCTATGGCTACACCTTC.

J is TRBJ2-5 and V is TRBV5-1, with TRBD2 matching over 14 bases. J was trimmed by 7 bases and V by 1 base; bases with no gene match: 6. The length of the CDR3 is 16 residues. CDR1 is SGHRS and CDR2 is YFSETQ in the germline V gene. As DNA, the CDR3 is TGCGCCAGCAGCTTGCTCGGGACTAGCGGGAGTCGGACCCAGTACTTC. This gives the protein CASSLLGTSGSRTQYF.

The chain uses TRBV27 and TRBJ1-4; TRBD1 is a possible D gene (5 bases). The length of the CDR3 is 18 residues. V was trimmed by 8 bases and J by 0 bases, leaving 22 bases between them. The germline CDR1 and CDR2 sequences are MNHEY and SMNVEV (reference sequence). This CDR3 is CASGAGQFKSATNEKLFF. In DNA, the CDR3 is TGTGCCAGCGGCGCAGGGCAGTTTAAATCTGCAACTAATGAAAAACTGTTTTTT.

V usage is TRBV6-4 and J usage is TRBJ1-5, with D possibly matching TRBD1 (6 bases). The V end lost 6 bases, the J end lost 7 bases, and 13 bases lay between the germline ends. This CDR3 contains 13 residues. In germline, CDR1 is MRHNA, CDR2 SNTAGT. The CDR3 loop reads CASREGGRQPQHF. The CDR3 bases are TGTGCCAGCAGGGAGGGGGGGCGGCAGCCCCAGCATTTT.

CDR3 sequence reads: CAWSVLGGETQYF. CDR3 in DNA: TGTGCCTGGAGTGTACTAGGGGGAGAGACCCAGTACTTC. The gene calls are TRBV30 and TRBJ2-5, with D possibly TRBD1 on 6 matching bases. This CDR3 comprises 13 residues. Germline V gene sequence: CDR1 GTSNPN, CDR2 SVGIG (reference sequence). Trimming took off 0 bases at V and 4 bases at J, with 9 bases between the two ends. The full variable domain, completed using reference TRBV30 and TRBJ2-5, is SQTIHQWPATLVQPVGSPLSLECTVEGTSNPNLYWYRQAAGRGLQLLFYSVGIGQISSEVPQNLSASRPQDRQFILSSKKLLLSDSGFYLCAWSVLGGETQYFGPGTRLLVL.